Sequencing of this T cell receptor beta chain was carried out in a study of T cell responses to AZD1222 COVID-19 vaccine. Produced via immunoSEQ multiplex PCR; TCRdb's table is partial and in-frame only. Of fewer than 180,000 clones listed, roughly 90% are singletons. Germline loops: CDR1 SGDLS, CDR2 YYNGEE. This CDR3 has 13 residues. Trimming at V came to 2 bases and at J to 4 bases, leaving 3 bases not matched to a gene. The TCR originated in an adult who received the AZD1222 COVID-19 vaccine. The sequencing used peripheral blood, collected 28 days after the second AZD1222 dose. This chain links TRBV9 with TRBJ2-7; 7 bases are a match to TRBD2. CDR3 DNA sequence: TGTGCCAGCAGCGTTGGGACTAATTACGAGCAGTACTTC. It specifies CASSVGTNYEQYF.